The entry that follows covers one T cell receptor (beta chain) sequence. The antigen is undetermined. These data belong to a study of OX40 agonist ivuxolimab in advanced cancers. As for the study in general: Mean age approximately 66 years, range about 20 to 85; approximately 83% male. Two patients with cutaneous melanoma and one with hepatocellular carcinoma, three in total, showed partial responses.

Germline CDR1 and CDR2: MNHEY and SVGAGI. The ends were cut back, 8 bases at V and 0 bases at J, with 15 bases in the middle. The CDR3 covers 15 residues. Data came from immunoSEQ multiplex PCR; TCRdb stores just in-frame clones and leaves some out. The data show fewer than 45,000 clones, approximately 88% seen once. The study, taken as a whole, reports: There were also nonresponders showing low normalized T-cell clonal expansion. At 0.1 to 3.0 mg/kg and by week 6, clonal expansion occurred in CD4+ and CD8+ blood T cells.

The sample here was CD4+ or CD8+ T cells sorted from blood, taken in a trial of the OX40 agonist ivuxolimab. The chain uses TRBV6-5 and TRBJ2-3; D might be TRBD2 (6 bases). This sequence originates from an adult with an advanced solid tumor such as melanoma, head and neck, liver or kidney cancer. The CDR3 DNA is TGTGCCAGCTCCCCTAGTCGGGGGAGCACAGATACGCAGTATTTT. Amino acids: CASSPSRGSTDTQYF.